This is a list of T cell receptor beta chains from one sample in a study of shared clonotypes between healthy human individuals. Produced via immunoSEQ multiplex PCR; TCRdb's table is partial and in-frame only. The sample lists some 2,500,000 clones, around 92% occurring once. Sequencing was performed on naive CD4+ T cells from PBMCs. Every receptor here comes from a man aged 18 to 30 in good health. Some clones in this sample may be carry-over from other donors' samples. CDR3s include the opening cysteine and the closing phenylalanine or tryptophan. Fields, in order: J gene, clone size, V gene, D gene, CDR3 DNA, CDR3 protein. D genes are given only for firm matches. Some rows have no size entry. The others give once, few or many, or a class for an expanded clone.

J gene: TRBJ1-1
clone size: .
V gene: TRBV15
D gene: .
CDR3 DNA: TGTGCCACCAGCAGAGACAGGGAGGGCACTGAAGCTTTCTTT
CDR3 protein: CATSRDREGTEAFF

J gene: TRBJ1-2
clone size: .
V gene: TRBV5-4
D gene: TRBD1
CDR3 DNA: TGTGCCAGCAGCTGGGGGGACAGGGGGATCTCGGGCTATGGCTACACCTTC
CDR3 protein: CASSWGDRGISGYGYTF

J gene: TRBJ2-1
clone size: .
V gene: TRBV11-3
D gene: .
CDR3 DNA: TGTGCCAGCAGCGCCACTCTGAATGAGCAGTTCTTC
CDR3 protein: CASSATLNEQFF

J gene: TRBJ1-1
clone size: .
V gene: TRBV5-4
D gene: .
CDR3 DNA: TGTGCCAGCAGCTTGGGGTACTCTGAAGCTTTCTTT
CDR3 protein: CASSLGYSEAFF

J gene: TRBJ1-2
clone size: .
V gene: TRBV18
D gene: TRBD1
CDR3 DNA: TGTGCCAGCTCACCCGGACAGGGAGAAGGCTACACCTTC
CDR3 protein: CASSPGQGEGYTF

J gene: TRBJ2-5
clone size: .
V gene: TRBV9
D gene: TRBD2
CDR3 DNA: TGTGCCAGCAGCCCTCGACTAGCGGGAGGCCAAGAGACCCAGTACTTC
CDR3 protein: CASSPRLAGGQETQYF

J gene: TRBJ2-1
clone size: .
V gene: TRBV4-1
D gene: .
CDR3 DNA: TGCGCCAGCAGCCAAGAACAGGGTTCGGGGCAGTTCTTC
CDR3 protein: CASSQEQGSGQFF

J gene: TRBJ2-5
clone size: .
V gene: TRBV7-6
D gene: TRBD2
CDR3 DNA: TGTGCCAGCAGAGCGGGAGGGCCTGGGGAGACCCAGTACTTC
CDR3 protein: CASRAGGPGETQYF

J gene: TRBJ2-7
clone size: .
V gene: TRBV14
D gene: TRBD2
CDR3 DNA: TGTGCCAGCAGCCGGGGCCAGTTGCTAGGGACTAGCTATCGGTCCTACGAGCAGTACTTC
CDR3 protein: CASSRGQLLGTSYRSYEQYF

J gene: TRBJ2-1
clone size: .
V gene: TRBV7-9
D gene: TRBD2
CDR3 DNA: TGTGCCAGCAGACACAGGACTAGCTTGTACAATGAGCAGTTCTTC
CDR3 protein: CASRHRTSLYNEQFF

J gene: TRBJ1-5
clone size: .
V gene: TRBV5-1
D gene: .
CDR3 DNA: TGCGCCAGCAGCTTACAGCCGAATCAGCCCCAGCATTTT
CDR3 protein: CASSLQPNQPQHF

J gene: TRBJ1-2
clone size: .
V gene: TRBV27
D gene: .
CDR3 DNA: TGTGCCAGCAGAAGGGCGGGGGAGCCCCCCCTTGGCTACACCTTC
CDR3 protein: CASRRAGEPPLGYTF

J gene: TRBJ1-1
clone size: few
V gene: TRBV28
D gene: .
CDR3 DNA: TGTGCCAGCAGTTCTGCGGGAACCAAGAACACTGAAGCTTTCTTT
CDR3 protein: CASSSAGTKNTEAFF

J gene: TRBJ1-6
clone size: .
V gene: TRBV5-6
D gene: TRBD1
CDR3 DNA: TGTGCCAGCAGCCCGGGACAGCCTAATTCACCCCTCCACTTT
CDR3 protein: CASSPGQPNSPLHF

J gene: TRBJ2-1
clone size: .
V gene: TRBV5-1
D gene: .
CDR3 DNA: TGCGCCAGCAGCTTGTTCGCCAATGAGCAGTTCTTC
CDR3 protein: CASSLFANEQFF

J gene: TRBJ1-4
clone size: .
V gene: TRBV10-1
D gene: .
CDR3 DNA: TGCGCCAGCAGTCCGGGGGGATCGGACGAAAAACTGTTTTTT
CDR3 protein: CASSPGGSDEKLFF

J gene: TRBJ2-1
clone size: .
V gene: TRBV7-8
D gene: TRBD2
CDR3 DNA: TGTGCCAGCAGCTCAAGGCGTCTAGCGGGGGCCAATGAGCAGTTCTTC
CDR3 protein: CASSSRRLAGANEQFF

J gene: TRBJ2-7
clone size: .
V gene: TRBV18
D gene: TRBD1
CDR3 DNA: TGTGCCAGCTCACGTACAGGGGCGGCTCCCTACGAGCAGTACTTC
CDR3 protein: CASSRTGAAPYEQYF

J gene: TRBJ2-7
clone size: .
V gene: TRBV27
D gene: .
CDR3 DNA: TGTGCCAGCAGTACAACCGGGACGCTCTACGAGCAGTACTTC
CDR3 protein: CASSTTGTLYEQYF

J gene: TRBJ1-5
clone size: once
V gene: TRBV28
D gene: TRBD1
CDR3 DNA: TGTGCCAGCAGTTTAAGGGGGCTTAATCAGCCCCAGCATTTT
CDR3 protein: CASSLRGLNQPQHF

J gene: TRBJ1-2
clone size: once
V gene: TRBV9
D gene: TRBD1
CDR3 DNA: TGTGCCAGCAGAGAGGACAGGGGGCGCGGCTATGGCTACACCTTC
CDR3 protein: CASREDRGRGYGYTF

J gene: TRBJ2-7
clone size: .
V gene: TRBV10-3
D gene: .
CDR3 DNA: TGTGCCATCAGTAGGACCGTCGGCTACGAGCAGTACTTC
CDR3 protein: CAISRTVGYEQYF

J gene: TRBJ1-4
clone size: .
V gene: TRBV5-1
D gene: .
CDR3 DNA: TGCGCCAGCTCGCAGGGTGGACCTAATGAAAAACTGTTTTTT
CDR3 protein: CASSQGGPNEKLFF

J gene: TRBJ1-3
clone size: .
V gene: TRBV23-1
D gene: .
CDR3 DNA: TGCGCCAGCAGTCATAGGCAAAGGGAACCTGGGGGAAACACCATATATTTT
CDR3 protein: CASSHRQREPGGNTIYF

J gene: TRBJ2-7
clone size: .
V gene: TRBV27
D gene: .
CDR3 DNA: TGTGCCAGCAGTTCGCGGGATAGCTACGAGCAGTACTTC
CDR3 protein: CASSSRDSYEQYF

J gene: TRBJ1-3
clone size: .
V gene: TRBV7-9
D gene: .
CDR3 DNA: TGTGCCAGCAGCTTAGATCGATATGGAAACACCATATATTTT
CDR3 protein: CASSLDRYGNTIYF

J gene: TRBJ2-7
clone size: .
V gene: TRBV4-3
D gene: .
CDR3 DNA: TGCGCCAGCAGCCAAGATCGACCGTCAGACTACGAGCAGTACTTC
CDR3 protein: CASSQDRPSDYEQYF

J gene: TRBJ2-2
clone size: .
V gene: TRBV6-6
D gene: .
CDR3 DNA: TGTGCCAGCAGTTTACCAGGGACCTTCACCGGGGAGCTGTTTTTT
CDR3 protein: CASSLPGTFTGELFF

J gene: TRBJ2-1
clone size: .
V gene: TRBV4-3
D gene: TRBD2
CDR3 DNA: TGCGCCAGCAGCCAAGATATCCTAGCGGGAGGGTACAATGAGCAGTTCTTC
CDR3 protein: CASSQDILAGGYNEQFF

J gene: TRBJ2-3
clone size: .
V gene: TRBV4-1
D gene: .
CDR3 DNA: TGCGCCAGCAGCCAAGTGAGGAGCACAGATACGCAGTATTTT
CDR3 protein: CASSQVRSTDTQYF

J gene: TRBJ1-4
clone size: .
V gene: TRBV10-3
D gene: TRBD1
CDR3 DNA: TGTGCCATCAGTGAGTTTGAGACAGGGAATCTTGGGAAACTGTTTTTT
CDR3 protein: CAISEFETGNLGKLFF

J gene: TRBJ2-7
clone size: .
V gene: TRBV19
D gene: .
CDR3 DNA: TGTGCCAGTAGTATGGGGCGGGGCGGCGAGCAGTACTTC
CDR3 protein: CASSMGRGGEQYF

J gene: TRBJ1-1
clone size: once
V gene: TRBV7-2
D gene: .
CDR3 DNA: TGTGCCAGCAATCAGGGCACTGAAGCTTTCTTT
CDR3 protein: CASNQGTEAFF

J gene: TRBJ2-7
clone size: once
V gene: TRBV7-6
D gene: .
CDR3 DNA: TGTGCCAGCAGACCACTCTGGGACAAAGAAGCTGGATGCTACGAGCAGTACTTC
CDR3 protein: CASRPLWDKEAGCYEQYF

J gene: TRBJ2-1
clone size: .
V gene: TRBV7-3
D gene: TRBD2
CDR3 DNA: TGTGCCAGCAGCTCCCGGGGGGGAGGGCCCTATGAGCAGTTCTTC
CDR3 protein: CASSSRGGGPYEQFF

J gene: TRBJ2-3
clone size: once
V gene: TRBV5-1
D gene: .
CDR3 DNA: TGCGCCAGCAGCTTGGGGAGTGGAGGGCAGGGGGATACGCAGTATTTT
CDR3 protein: CASSLGSGGQGDTQYF

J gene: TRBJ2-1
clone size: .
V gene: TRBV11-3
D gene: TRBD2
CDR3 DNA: TGTGCCAGTCGCCTAAGCGGGAGTGGTGAGCAGTTCTTC
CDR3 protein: CASRLSGSGEQFF

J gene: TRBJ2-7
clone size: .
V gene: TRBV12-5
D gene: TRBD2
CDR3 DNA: TGTGCTAGTGGTTTGGTAGGGTCTTGGGGGGGGAAGTACGAGCAGTACTTC
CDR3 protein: CASGLVGSWGGKYEQYF

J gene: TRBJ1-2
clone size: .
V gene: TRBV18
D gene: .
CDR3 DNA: TGTGCCAGCTCACCAGAGGTCGCCACGGGTTATGGCTACACCTTC
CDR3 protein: CASSPEVATGYGYTF

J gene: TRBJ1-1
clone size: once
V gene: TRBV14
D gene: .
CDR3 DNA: TGTGCCAGCACCCCCCTATTGGGCAGGAACACTGAAGCTTTCTTT
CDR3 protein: CASTPLLGRNTEAFF

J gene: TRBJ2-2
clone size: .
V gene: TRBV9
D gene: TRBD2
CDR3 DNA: TGTGCCAGCAGCGCGGGAGGCCCGAACACCGGGGAGCTGTTTTTT
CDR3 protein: CASSAGGPNTGELFF

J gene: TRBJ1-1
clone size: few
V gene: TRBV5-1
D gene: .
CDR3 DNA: TGCGCCAGCAGCCCCAACCGCGGGTCATCCGCCGCTTTCTTT
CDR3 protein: CASSPNRGSSAAFF